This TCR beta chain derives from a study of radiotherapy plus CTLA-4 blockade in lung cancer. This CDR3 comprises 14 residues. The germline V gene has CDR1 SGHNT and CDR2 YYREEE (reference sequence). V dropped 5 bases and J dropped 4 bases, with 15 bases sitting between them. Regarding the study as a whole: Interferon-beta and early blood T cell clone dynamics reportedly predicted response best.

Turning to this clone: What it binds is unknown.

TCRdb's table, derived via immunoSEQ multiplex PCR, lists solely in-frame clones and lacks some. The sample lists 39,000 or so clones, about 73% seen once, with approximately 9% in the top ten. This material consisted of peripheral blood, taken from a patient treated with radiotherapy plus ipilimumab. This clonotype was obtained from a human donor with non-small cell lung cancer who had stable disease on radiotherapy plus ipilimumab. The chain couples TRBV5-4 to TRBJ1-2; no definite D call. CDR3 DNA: TGTGCCAGCAGTTTAGTAGGCGGGCGCTATGGCTACACCTTC. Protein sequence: CASSLVGGRYGYTF. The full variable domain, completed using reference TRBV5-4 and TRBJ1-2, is ETGVTQSPTHLIKTRGQQVTLRCSSQSGHNTVSWYQQALGQGPQFIFQYYREEENGRGNFPPRFSGLQFPNYSSELNVNALELDDSALYLCASSLVGGRYGYTFGSGTRLTVV.